This passage covers 9 T cell receptor beta chains from one sample sequenced in a study of T cell responses to AZD1222 COVID-19 vaccine. The method was immunoSEQ multiplex PCR; TCRdb's version includes in-frame clones alone and lacks a portion of them. The data show about 120,000 clones, with just over 90% seen just once and 4% to 5.5% held by the top ten. Material: peripheral blood, obtained on day 0 of AZD1222 vaccination. These receptor sequences come from an adult in good health.

V gene TRBV18 combines with J gene TRBJ2-3; a possible D gene is TRBD2 (7 bases). The CDR3 extends over 16 amino acids. V dropped 3 bases and J dropped 6 bases, with 19 bases sitting between them. Germline V gives CDR1 KGHSH, CDR2 LQKENI. The DNA of the CDR3 is TGTGCCAGCTCACCCACCCCGGGGGGCCACCAGGATACGCAGTATTTT. It translates to CASSPTPGGHQDTQYF.

The rearrangement uses TRBV9 and TRBJ1-4; tentatively, D is TRBD1 (5 bases). The V and J ends lost 2 bases and 4 bases respectively, with 9 bases between them. This CDR3 has 14 amino acids. Germline V gene lookup returns CDR1 SGDLS and CDR2 YYNGEE. CDR3 protein: CASSVRDGNEKLFF. The CDR3 DNA reads as TGTGCCAGCAGCGTCCGGGACGGTAATGAAAAACTGTTTTTT.

V usage is TRBV6-5 and J usage is TRBJ1-6, with TRBD1 matching over 10 bases. This CDR3 has 13 residues. The trim removed 6 bases at V and 9 bases at J, leaving 2 bases unmatched. The germline V gene has CDR1 MNHEY and CDR2 SVGAGI. CDR3 region: CASRRTGGSPLHF. The DNA for the CDR3 is TGTGCCAGCAGGAGGACAGGGGGTTCACCCCTCCACTTT.

The table lists this clone with a few counts. The V and J genes are TRBV4-1 and TRBJ2-7; D gene uncertain. Germline V gene lookup returns CDR1 MGHRA and CDR2 YSYEKL. V was shortened by 3 bases and J by 7 bases, with 10 bases between the two germline ends. The CDR3 runs 12 residues. The CDR3 DNA follows: TGCGCCAGCAGCCACCCGGGTGGGGAGCAGTACTTC. Residues: CASSHPGGEQYF.

V gene TRBV5-1 combines with J gene TRBJ1-2; unclear D gene. This CDR3 is 17 amino acids long. CDR1 and CDR2 from the germline V gene are SGHRS and YFSETQ. V was trimmed by 1 base and J by 8 bases, leaving 24 bases between them. This chain's CDR3 is CASSLSNGVPVDQGYTF. The CDR3 coding sequence is TGCGCCAGCAGCTTGTCCAATGGGGTTCCTGTGGACCAAGGCTACACCTTC.

The chain recombines TRBV19 with TRBJ2-7, with D perhaps TRBD1 (6 bases). CDR3 length: 13 amino acids. Trimming left V 5 bases short and J 4 bases short, with 12 bases between. The V gene's germline CDR1 is LNHDA and CDR2 SQIVND (reference sequence). CDR3 bases: TGTGCCAGTAGTTCACAGGGTTCGTACGAGCAGTACTTC. It yields the protein CASSSQGSYEQYF.

V and J are TRBV3-1 (or the pseudogene TRBV3-2) and TRBJ1-6; 11 bases map to TRBD1. V gave up 4 bases and J gave up 3 bases; unmatched junction bases: 2. The germline CDR1 and CDR2 sequences are LGHDT and YNNKEL (reference sequence). The CDR3 runs to 16 residues. CDR3 amino acids: CASSPGTGGYNSPLHF. The CDR3 bases are TGTGCCAGCAGCCCAGGGACAGGGGGCTATAATTCACCCCTCCACTTT.

The genes are TRBV7-3 and TRBJ1-2, with D possibly matching TRBD1 (5 bases). There are 15 residues in the CDR3. V shed 5 bases and J shed 0 bases, with 13 bases lying between them. Germline CDR1 SGHTA, CDR2 FQGTGA. Here the CDR3 reads CASSQDGASNYGYTF. CDR3 sequence (DNA): TGTGCCAGCAGCCAGGACGGGGCTTCTAACTATGGCTACACCTTC.

This clone was seen just once. V and J are TRBV6-1 and TRBJ1-2; D not resolved. Trimming shortened V by 4 bases and J by 4 bases, and 28 bases separated the two germline ends. The CDR3 is 19 residues long. Germline V gene sequence: CDR1 MNHNS, CDR2 SASEGT. CDR3 coding DNA: TGTGCCAGCAGTGCTTTATCCACTCGCACGGGGAGGGCCTTCTATGGCTACACCTTC. This sequence encodes CASSALSTRTGRAFYGYTF.